One and the same sample provided the 14 T cell receptor beta chains below, sequenced in a study of human T cells and chemical hapten exposure. Time point: patch test 1, 2 weeks after DPC sensitization. As to treatment: therapeutic diphenylcyclopropenone sensitization with weekly scalp DPC. TCRdb re-analysed the RACE reads in MiXCR, keeping a single row per CDR3 protein. The sample includes some 87,000 distinct CDR3 sequences, approximately 10% of them seen just once. The sequenced sample was whole blood, obtained in connection with sensitization to the hapten diphenylcyclopropenone (DPC). The receptors come from a woman in her fifties or sixties with alopecia areata. Some clones in this sample may be carry-over from other donors' samples.

This clonotype appeared a few times. The rearrangement links TRBV21-1 to TRBJ1-1. TRBV21-1 is recorded as a pseudogene. This CDR3 has 18 amino acids. DNA for the CDR3: TGTGCCAGCAGCAAAGAGGGAGGGGCCAACTACATTGACACTGAAGCTTTCTTT. It encodes CASSKEGGANYIDTEAFF.

This chain connects TRBV27 to TRBJ1-4; D is possibly TRBD1 (6 bases). The CDR3 contains 13 residues. Trimming took 10 bases from V and 4 from J, leaving 13 bases between them. Per germline, CDR1 MNHEY and CDR2 SMNVEV (reference sequence). The CDR3 spells CATSDRINEKLFF. DNA of the CDR3: TGTGCCACTTCGGACAGAATTAATGAAAAACTGTTTTTT.

V and J are TRBV7-9 and TRBJ2-3; D possibly corresponds to TRBD1 (5 bases). V was pared by 5 bases and J by 4 bases, with 10 bases between. Germline V lookup: CDR1 SEHNR, CDR2 FQNEAQ (reference sequence). The CDR3 is 13 residues long. As DNA, the CDR3 is TGTGCCAGCAGCGCATCAGGGCCAGATACGCAGTATTTT. This gives the protein CASSASGPDTQYF.

This clonotype was seen only a few times. V is TRBV19 and J is TRBJ2-2, with TRBD1 matching 8 bases. The germline V gene has CDR1 LNHDA and CDR2 SQIVND (reference sequence). The J segment lost 0 bases and the V segment lost 7 bases, leaving 7 bases of the junction unmatched. This CDR3 comprises 16 residues. This CDR3 is CASIATDRANTGELFF. The CDR3 nucleotides read TGTGCCAGTATCGCGACGGACAGGGCGAACACCGGGGAGCTGTTTTTT.

The sample holds a few counts of this clonotype. The CDR3 here is CASSRGGTTRHSTDTQYF. The DNA for the CDR3 is TGTGCCAGCAGCCGGGGGGGGACGACCCGACATAGCACAGATACGCAGTATTTT. J is TRBJ2-3 and V is TRBV11-3; TRBD2 agrees at 8 bases. V lost 5 bases, J lost 0 bases, and 13 bases stayed unmatched. This CDR3 is built from 18 residues. CDR1 is SGHNT and CDR2 is YENEEA in the germline V gene.

This clonotype was found many times. Here the CDR3 reads CASTGLRNIQYF. The CDR3 region has the DNA TGTGCCAGCACTGGCCTGAGGAACATTCAGTACTTC. The rearrangement links TRBV6-2 or TRBV6-3 to TRBJ2-4; D gene unclear. V shed 7 bases and J shed 7 bases, with 11 bases lying between them. Germline CDR1 MNHEY, CDR2 SVGEGT. This CDR3 contains 12 residues.

Many counts were recorded for this clonotype. The chain combines TRBV6-5 with TRBJ2-5; 9 nucleotides align to TRBD1. Germline V gene lookup returns CDR1 MNHEY and CDR2 SVGAGI. This CDR3 is 16 amino acids long. The V segment lost 0 bases and the J segment 2 bases; nucleotides outside the gene matches: 4. CDR3 nucleotides: TGTGCCAGCAGTTACTCGAACAGGGGGCGTCAAGAGACCCAGTACTTC. It translates to CASSYSNRGRQETQYF.

The chain joins TRBV29-1 to TRBJ2-2; 12 nucleotides line up with TRBD2. J gave up 4 bases and V 7 bases, and 4 bases lay outside the gene matches. Germline CDR1 and CDR2: SQVTM and ANQGSEA. CDR3 size: 14 residues. The CDR3 reads CSAGLAGPTGELFF. The CDR3 DNA reads TGCAGCGCCGGACTAGCGGGACCCACCGGGGAGCTGTTTTTT.

The chain carries TRBV7-2 and TRBJ2-1; a weak D match, TRBD1 (5 bases). Germline loops: CDR1 SGHTA, CDR2 FQGNSA. Trimming took off 5 bases at V and 7 bases at J, with 21 bases between the two ends. The CDR3 sequence is 16 residues long. The CDR3 DNA reads TGTGCCAGCAGCCCGCAGGGTAGCCGGGCTAGGAATGAGCAGTTCTTC. It specifies CASSPQGSRARNEQFF.

The chain couples TRBV11-2 to TRBJ2-2; weak D call: TRBD1 (5 bases). The germline V gene encodes CDR1 SGHAT and CDR2 FQNNGV. Trimming took off 2 bases at V and 6 bases at J, with 7 bases between the two ends. There are 13 residues in the CDR3. The CDR3 region has the DNA TGTGCCAGCAGCTTAAAGGGGCCCGGGGAGCTGTTTTTT. Translating gives CASSLKGPGELFF.

This chain links TRBV19 with TRBJ2-1, with TRBD1 matching 8 bases. Per germline, CDR1 LNHDA and CDR2 SQIVND (reference sequence). Trimming removed 7 bases from V and 6 bases from J; junction bases left unmatched: 8. CDR3 length equals 14 residues. The CDR3 here is CASMHRGSGNEQFF. The DNA of the CDR3 is TGTGCCAGTATGCACAGGGGGTCGGGCAATGAGCAGTTCTTC. The full variable domain, in which reference TRBV19 and TRBJ2-1 provide the parts outside the CDR3, is DGGITQSPKYLFRKEGQNVTLSCEQNLNHDAMYWYRQDPGQGLRLIYYSQIVNDFQKGDIAEGYSVSREKKESFPLTVTSAQKNPTAFYLCASMHRGSGNEQFFGPGTRLTVL.

The genes are TRBV7-9 and TRBJ2-3; unclear D gene. Germline CDR1 is SEHNR and CDR2 is FQNEAQ (reference sequence). The V end lost 4 bases, the J end lost 1 base, and 15 bases lay between the germline ends. The CDR3 extends over 16 amino acids. Written as DNA, the CDR3 is TGTGCCAGCAGCTCTACGATCAGGAAAGGCACAGATACGCAGTATTTT. Protein: CASSSTIRKGTDTQYF.

This clonotype was detected a few times. The chain joins TRBV9 to TRBJ2-2, with D tentatively TRBD2 (6 bases). V was shortened by 0 bases and J by 7 bases, with 13 bases between the two germline ends. In germline, CDR1 is SGDLS, CDR2 YYNGEE. The length of the CDR3 is 15 residues. The CDR3 here is CASSVDNSGVGELFF. DNA for the CDR3: TGTGCCAGCAGCGTAGATAATAGCGGAGTCGGGGAGCTGTTTTTT.

This clonotype was picked up a small number of times. The chain recombines TRBV5-6 with TRBJ2-3; D is uncertain. Germline V CDR1 and CDR2: SGHDT, YYEEEE. CDR3 length: 17 residues. Deletions cut 2 bases from V and 0 bases from J, with 16 bases between. The CDR3 loop reads CASSFVGRRASTDTQYF. The CDR3, as DNA: TGTGCCAGCAGCTTCGTTGGCAGGCGAGCTAGCACAGATACGCAGTATTTT.